This TCR beta chain came from a study of neoadjuvant anti-PD-1 for oral cavity cancer. Findings and limits, study-wide: Each response group had just a few patients in TCR analyses.

Time point defined: after neoadjuvant nivolumab, at surgical resection. About this clone itself: Its antigen is not identified.

Blood libraries mostly used around 510 ng genomic DNA, six replicates each. The method was immunoSEQ multiplex PCR; TCRdb's version includes in-frame clones alone and lacks a portion of them. Of approximately 13,000 clones listed, just under 75% are singletons. The clonotype originates from a person aged 35-80 years with oral cavity squamous cell carcinoma. Source: PBMCs, taken after nivolumab (anti-PD-1) treatment.

For the CDR3, the DNA is TGTGCCAGCAGCCAGGGGATACTTATTAACACCGGGGAGCTGTTTTTT. Translating it yields CASSQGILINTGELFF. The chain links TRBV28 to TRBJ2-2; TRBD1 might be the D (6 bases). V was shortened by 6 bases and J by 2 bases, with 16 bases between the two germline ends. The germline gives CDR1 MDHEN, CDR2 SYDVKM. This CDR3 has 16 amino acids.